The T cell receptor beta chain under discussion was sequenced for a study of tumor and adjacent non-tumor tissue in lung cancer. Comment on this clonotype: Its matching antigen is unknown.

Broader study findings: Patients with more diverse tumor TCRs had worse survival. Compared with tumor, normal lung showed significantly lower TCR diversity. Top 100 clones took a larger repertoire share in normal lung.

Three rounds of nested PCR, following a modified ARM-PCR protocol, produced the TCRbeta library. TCRdb itself ran the multiplex PCR reads through MiXCR, one entry per CDR3 protein. Seen here are roughly 220,000 distinct CDR3 sequences, roughly 70% observed once, and the top ten hold roughly a quarter. RNA was extracted from bulk tissue without any cell sorting. V was trimmed by 4 bases and J by 5 bases, leaving 15 bases between them. The CDR3 has 15 amino acids. Germline CDR1 SEHNR, CDR2 FQNEAQ (reference sequence). Sequences were obtained from lung tumor tissue. The sequence was obtained from a man aged 55-75 years with non-small cell lung cancer. V gene TRBV7-9 combines with J gene TRBJ1-3; possibly TRBD1 for D (6 bases). Here the CDR3 DNA reads TGTGCCAGCAGCTCCAAGGGGGGGGCTCGAAACACCATATATTTT. It is translated as CASSSKGGARNTIYF.